This T cell receptor beta chain was retrieved from a study of Graves' ophthalmopathy and Graves' hyperthyroidism. Overall study findings and caveats: In separating ophthalmopathy from stable hyperthyroidism, a 13-signature model achieved nearly 90% sensitivity and 81.08% specificity. As the model predicted ophthalmopathy progression, it achieved a sensitivity of nearly 71% and a specificity of about 72%.

The CDR3 totals 15 residues. Germline V CDR1 and CDR2: DFQATT, SNEGSKA (reference sequence). V was clipped by 2 bases and J by 0 bases, with 8 bases between them. RNA served as the template for amplifying TCR beta CDR3 regions. First-round RT-PCR relied on HTBI primers, and a second-round multiplex PCR came next. TCRdb re-called the multiplex PCR reads through MiXCR, storing one row per CDR3 protein. This table has almost 400,000 distinct CDR3 sequences, about 18% appearing once. This clonotype was detected ten times or more. Its antigen is not known. The chain couples TRBV20-1 to TRBJ1-6; no clear D. This TCR came from a woman aged 18-29 years with Graves' ophthalmopathy. The specimen sequenced was peripheral blood. The CDR3 DNA reads TGCAGTGCTAGAATGGGCAGCTCCTATAATTCACCCCTCCACTTT. Residues: CSARMGSSYNSPLHF.